This T cell receptor beta chain was captured by sequencing in a study of T cells in women clearing cervical HPV infection. Notes on this clone: Read data end 3 residues before the CDR3 end; the end is taken from the germline J gene.

TCRdb keeps only in-frame clones here, not all; method: immunoSEQ multiplex PCR. In all, the sample yields about 20,000 clones. Trimming at V came to 0 bases and at J to 5 bases, leaving 1 base not matched to a gene. Germline CDR1 is SGHRS and CDR2 is YFSETQ. The CDR3 contains 14 residues. V is TRBV5-1 and J is TRBJ2-1; 8 bases align to TRBD2. The source is a woman between 18 and 69 years old with a cervical HPV16 infection that either progressed to CIN3+ or cleared (not recorded which). Sequencing was performed on blood buffy coat. Partial CDR3 DNA: TGCGCCAGCAGCTTGGTAGCGGGAAACAATGAG. It encodes CASSLVAGNNE. The whole CDR3 is CASSLVAGNNEQFF.